Below are 14 T cell receptor beta chains sequenced from a single sample in a study of liver allograft versus peripheral blood T cells. About the research overall: Repertoires of T cell receptors in transplanted livers were compared with recipients' peripheral blood repertoires.

MiXCR was run by TCRdb on the reads, yielding one entry per CDR3 protein. The sample contains about 7,300 distinct CDR3 sequences, more than 15% of which appear only once. The origin of the receptors is a human patient who had a liver transplant. The graft donor may be the source of some T cells.

This rearrangement joins TRBV2 to TRBJ1-1; D is possibly TRBD1 (6 bases). Trimming left V 6 bases short and J 6 bases short, with 17 bases between. Looked up from germline, CDR1 is SNHLY and CDR2 is FYNNEI. The length of the CDR3 is 14 residues. CDR3 sequence (DNA): TGTGCCAGCAGCCCTAGGGGGGGACAATCTGAAGCTTTCTTT. This sequence encodes CASSPRGGQSEAFF.

The CDR3 region has the DNA TGTGCCAGCAGGCCAGGGGACAGGTCCTATGGCTACACCTTC. It yields the protein CASRPGDRSYGYTF. The chain is built from TRBV12-3 or TRBV12-4 and TRBJ1-2; 8 bases agree with TRBD1. The CDR3 extends over 14 amino acids. V lost 6 bases and J lost 4; bases outside the gene matches: 7.

A remark on this clonotype: It may be a read error: a sequence one base away is much more abundant. The missing conserved phenylalanine or tryptophan at the end of this CDR3 makes a read error likely. The V call is TRBV28, the J call TRBJ1-2; D possibly corresponds to TRBD1 (6 bases). Germline-derived CDR1 and CDR2 are MDHEN and SYDVKM. CDR3 length equals 13 residues. Trimming stripped 11 bases from V and 5 bases from J, with 18 bases between. The CDR3 reads CAGGVGGGYGYTL. The CDR3 DNA reads as TGTGCCGGGGGCGTGGGGGGAGGATATGGCTACACCTTA.

There are many counts of this clonotype. This rearrangement joins TRBV11-2 to TRBJ2-2, with D perhaps matching TRBD1 (5 bases). Trimming took off 0 bases at V and 4 bases at J, with 9 bases between the two ends. The germline gives CDR1 SGHAT, CDR2 FQNNGV. This CDR3 comprises 15 residues. The CDR3 region has the DNA TGTGCCAGCAGCTTAGAAGGGGCGTCCACCGGGGAGCTGTTTTTT. This translates into CASSLEGASTGELFF.

V gene TRBV20-1 combines with J gene TRBJ1-2, with D perhaps TRBD1 (5 bases). The germline CDR1 and CDR2 sequences are DFQATT and SNEGSKA (reference sequence). This CDR3 is 12 amino acids long. Between the trimmed V and J ends, which lost 2 bases and 5 bases, there was a span of 9 bases. The CDR3 bases are TGCAGTGCTAGACAGGGAGGATATGGCTACACCTTC. As protein: CSARQGGYGYTF.

Judged by abundance, this clonotype is medium-sized (0.01 to 0.1%). The rearrangement joins TRBV6-2 or TRBV6-3 to TRBJ1-2, with 7 nucleotides matching TRBD1. Losses at the gene ends were 6 bases for V and 5 bases for J; bases not matched to a gene: 6. Germline CDR1 and CDR2: MNHEY and SVGEGT. The CDR3 runs to 13 residues. DNA for the CDR3: TGTGCCAGCAGCCGGACAGGTCTTTATGGCTACACCTTC. Translated, it gives CASSRTGLYGYTF.

This clonotype is judged medium-sized. The DNA for the CDR3 is TGTGCCAGCACCCCACGGGAGTGGGGGGCCTTGTTAAATCAGCCCCAGCATTTT. It specifies CASTPREWGALLNQPQHF. The chain joins TRBV6-2 or TRBV6-3 to TRBJ1-5; possible D gene TRBD1, 6 bases. Between the trimmed V and J ends, which lost 7 bases and 4 bases, there was a span of 26 bases. Germline values: CDR1 MNHEY, CDR2 SVGEGT. CDR3 length: 18 residues.

This clonotype is medium-sized (0.01 to 0.1%) within its sample. In DNA, the CDR3 is TGTGCCATCAGTGAGCGAAGCAATCAGCCCCAGCATTTT. It yields the protein CAISERSNQPQHF. The rearrangement links TRBV10-3 to TRBJ1-5; D is unresolved. Germline V gene lookup returns CDR1 ENHRY and CDR2 SYGVKD. Between the trimmed V and J ends, which lost 2 bases and 1 base, there was a span of 3 bases. This CDR3 has 13 amino acids.

By sample fraction, this clonotype is medium-sized. The chain employs TRBV29-1 and TRBJ1-2, with D possibly matching TRBD1 (5 bases). V lost 1 base and J 6 bases, leaving 12 bases between the germline ends. This CDR3 spans 13 amino acids. Per germline, CDR1 SQVTM and CDR2 ANQGSEA. The CDR3 sequence: CSVEGQGEDGYTF. CDR3 DNA sequence: TGCAGCGTTGAAGGCCAGGGAGAAGATGGCTACACCTTC.

Concerning this clonotype itself: This sequence is one base from a far larger clone and is likely a read error. The genes are TRBV6-5 and TRBJ1-6; tentatively, D is TRBD1 (5 bases). Germline CDR1 is MNHEY and CDR2 is SVGAGI. There are 13 residues in the CDR3. The V gene lost 2 bases and the J gene lost 18 bases, with 17 bases spanning the gap. CDR3 region: CASSYTEIGDYHF. The CDR3 coding sequence is TGTGCCAGCAGTTACACGGAAATTGGGGACTACCACTTT.

This clonotype appeared a single time. The chain links TRBV6-5 to TRBJ2-3, with TRBD2 matching over 11 bases. The CDR3 loop spans 15 amino acids. Trimming at V came to 8 bases and at J to 1 base, leaving 5 bases not matched to a gene. Germline V CDR1 and CDR2: MNHEY, SVGAGI. The CDR3 nucleotides are TGTGCCAGCCAACTACTAGCGGGGGGCACAGATACGCAGTATTTT. Translated, it gives CASQLLAGGTDTQYF.

This clonotype is labeled as medium-sized. The genes are TRBV7-9 and TRBJ1-2; TRBD1 matches 9 bases. CDR1 is SEHNR and CDR2 is FQNEAQ in the germline V gene (reference sequence). The CDR3 sequence is 13 residues long. The V and J ends lost 5 bases and 5 bases, in that order; junction bases with no gene match: 3. The CDR3 here is CASSPGQGYGYTF. The CDR3 DNA reads TGTGCCAGCAGCCCCGGACAGGGGTATGGCTACACCTTC.

This clonotype was found many times. The CDR3 region has the DNA TGTGCCAGCAGCTTCGAGGGGGCTGCAACTAATGAAAAACTGTTTTTT. Residues: CASSFEGAATNEKLFF. This chain uses TRBV7-9 with TRBJ1-4, with TRBD1 matching over 7 bases. Germline V gene lookup returns CDR1 SEHNR and CDR2 FQNEAQ (reference sequence). V lost 3 bases and J lost 0; bases outside the gene matches: 4. This CDR3 has 16 amino acids.

V gene TRBV20-1 combines with J gene TRBJ1-6; 9 bases are a match to TRBD1. This CDR3 region has 16 residues. J was trimmed by 7 bases and V by 6 bases; bases with no gene match: 13. In germline, CDR1 is DFQATT, CDR2 SNEGSKA (reference sequence). Here the CDR3 DNA reads TGCAGTGCCAGCACCCAACAGGGGGCAACGAATTCACCCCTCCACTTT. Translated, it gives CSASTQQGATNSPLHF.